The 17 T cell receptor beta chains presented below share a single source sample, sequenced in a study of cytomegalovirus exposure and HLA in healthy donors. With 60 Vbeta and 13 Jbeta primers, the PCR was carried out. Clones were read by immunoSEQ multiplex PCR, and TCRdb kept only the in-frame ones, dropping some. The top ten clones hold approximately 2.8% of a sample with about 130,000 clones, approximately 82% of them seen once. Input material: PBMCs. The receptor set was obtained from a boy aged 2 to 10 in good health and CMV-seronegative.

This clone turned up a few times. Here the CDR3 reads CASSGRRFQGATIAYEQYF. The DNA of the CDR3 is TGTGCCAGCAGCGGACGAAGGTTTCAGGGGGCGACTATCGCCTACGAGCAGTACTTC. The chain employs TRBV7-9 and TRBJ2-7; 8 positions match TRBD1. The CDR3 is 19 residues long. V lost 5 bases to trimming and J lost 2 bases; unmatched junction nucleotides: 20. Looked up from germline, CDR1 is SEHNR and CDR2 is FQNEAQ (reference sequence).

V is TRBV29-1 and J is TRBJ1-2, with D tentatively TRBD1 (6 bases). V lost 4 bases to trimming and J lost 10 bases, with 10 bases between them. CDR1 is SQVTM and CDR2 is ANQGSEA in the germline V gene. The CDR3 loop spans 10 amino acids. CDR3 sequence reads: CSVGRDTYTF. The CDR3 DNA follows: TGCAGCGTTGGCCGGGACACCTACACCTTC.

The V call is TRBV11-2, the J call TRBJ1-1; perhaps TRBD1 as D (5 bases). Trimming took off 0 bases at V and 7 bases at J, with 9 bases between the two ends. Germline values: CDR1 SGHAT, CDR2 FQNNGV. The CDR3 loop spans 13 amino acids. Written as DNA, the CDR3 is TGTGCCAGCAGCTTAGACGGGGGGGGTGAAGCTTTCTTT. Translation: CASSLDGGGEAFF.

The J gene is TRBJ1-4, the V gene TRBV5-1; 8 nucleotides match TRBD1. J was trimmed by 7 bases and V by 4 bases; bases with no gene match: 6. Germline V gene sequence: CDR1 SGHRS, CDR2 YFSETQ. The CDR3 totals 14 residues. The CDR3 loop reads CASSPDRVGEKLFF. The CDR3 DNA follows: TGCGCCAGCAGCCCGGACAGGGTGGGTGAAAAACTGTTTTTT.

The V and J genes are TRBV9 and TRBJ2-1, with TRBD2 matching 7 bases. The CDR3 loop spans 15 amino acids. V lost 5 bases and J lost 3; bases outside the gene matches: 8. Germline V CDR1 and CDR2: SGDLS, YYNGEE. The DNA for the CDR3 is TGTGCCAGCAGTGTCGGGACTAATGACTACAATGAGCAGTTCTTC. Protein sequence: CASSVGTNDYNEQFF.

The V gene is TRBV2, the J gene TRBJ2-7; TRBD1 is a possible D gene (5 bases). Deletions cut 6 bases from V and 2 bases from J, with 11 bases between. There are 13 residues in the CDR3. Germline V lookup: CDR1 SNHLY, CDR2 FYNNEI. Here the CDR3 reads CASRGQGTYEQYF. The CDR3 DNA follows: TGTGCCAGCAGGGGCCAGGGCACCTACGAGCAGTACTTC.

As regards this clone: A read error may account for a junction end that differs from germline. The chain links TRBV7-7 to TRBJ2-3; no clear D gene. CDR3 length: 13 amino acids. Germline CDR1 SSHAT, CDR2 FNYEAQ (reference sequence). This CDR3 reads CASSFSPTDTQYF. Here the CDR3 DNA reads TGTGCTAGCAGCTTTTCTCCGACAGATACGCAGTATTTT. The full variable domain, rest sourced from reference TRBV7-7 and TRBJ2-3, is GAGVSQSPRYKVTKRGQDVTLRCDPISSHATLYWYQQALGQGPEFLTYFNYEAQPDKSGLPSDRFSAERPEGSISTLTIQRTEQRDSAMYRCASSFSPTDTQYFGPGTRLTVL.

This chain joins TRBV27 and TRBJ1-4; TRBD1 agrees at 7 bases. CDR1 and CDR2 from the germline V gene are MNHEY and SMNVEV (reference sequence). This CDR3 contains 14 residues. V lost 10 bases, J lost 4 bases, and 9 bases stayed unmatched. The CDR3 protein is CATGMTGSNEKLFF. CDR3 DNA sequence: TGTGCCACGGGGATGACAGGGAGTAATGAAAAACTGTTTTTT.

The V call is TRBV9, the J call TRBJ2-3; 7 bases fit TRBD2. This CDR3 has 13 amino acids. Germline V gene lookup returns CDR1 SGDLS and CDR2 YYNGEE. V lost 9 bases and J lost 1; bases outside the gene matches: 5. CDR3 residues: CATGGSRTDTQYF. The DNA for the CDR3 is TGTGCCACCGGCGGGAGCCGCACAGATACGCAGTATTTT.

The CDR3 region has the DNA TGTGCCAGCAGTCGTGGACAGACTGGGGCCAACGTCCTGACTTTC. Its protein product is CASSRGQTGANVLTF. The V call is TRBV11-3, the J call TRBJ2-6; D possibly corresponds to TRBD1 (6 bases). The CDR3 runs 15 residues. Trimming took 6 bases from V and 2 from J, leaving 11 bases between them. The V gene's germline CDR1 is SGHNT and CDR2 YENEEA. Full variable domain (rest looked up from reference TRBV11-3 and TRBJ2-6): EAGVVQSPRYKIIEKKQPVAFWCNPISGHNTLYWYLQNLGQGPELLIRYENEEAVDDSQLPKDRFSAERLKGVDSTLKIQPAELGDSAVYLCASSRGQTGANVLTFGAGSRLTVL.

The rearrangement uses TRBV9 and TRBJ1-3; D remains ambiguous. The CDR3 consists of 15 residues. Germline values: CDR1 SGDLS, CDR2 YYNGEE. V lost 0 bases and J 0 bases, leaving 7 bases between the germline ends. In DNA form, the CDR3 reads TGTGCCAGCAGCGTAGAAGCGAGCTCTGGAAACACCATATATTTT. This codes for CASSVEASSGNTIYF.

V gene TRBV10-3 combines with J gene TRBJ1-4, with D possibly being TRBD1 (5 bases). The CDR3 sequence is 16 residues long. Trimming removed 10 bases from V and 0 bases from J, with 18 bases in between. CDR1 is ENHRY, CDR2 SYGVKD, per germline. The CDR3 loop reads CATGPGDRATNEKLFF. The DNA of the CDR3 is TGTGCCACGGGCCCGGGGGATCGTGCAACTAATGAAAAACTGTTTTTT.

A few counts support this clone. This chain uses TRBV4-3 with TRBJ1-2; maybe TRBD1 (5 bases). The V gene's germline CDR1 is LGHNA and CDR2 YSLEER. Trimming left V 4 bases short and J 6 bases short, with 21 bases between. The CDR3 spans 16 residues. The CDR3 nucleotides are TGCGCCAGCAGCCCCGACGGGGGGGGACGGACGGATGGCTACACCTTC. Amino acids: CASSPDGGGRTDGYTF.

The chain links TRBV30 to TRBJ2-5; possibly TRBD1 for D (6 bases). The V gene lost 3 bases and the J gene lost 5 bases, with 13 bases spanning the gap. This CDR3 spans 13 amino acids. CDR1 GTSNPN and CDR2 SVGIG come from the germline V gene (reference sequence). Written as DNA, the CDR3 is TGTGCCTGGAGCGCAGGGGTGGGCGAGACCCAGTACTTC. Translation: CAWSAGVGETQYF.

The chain employs TRBV5-1 and TRBJ2-1; D might be TRBD1 (6 bases). This CDR3 has 13 amino acids. The V gene's germline CDR1 is SGHRS and CDR2 YFSETQ. Trimming took 5 bases from V and 5 from J, leaving 11 bases between them. DNA for the CDR3: TGCGCCAGCAGTCCCAGGGGAGACAATGAGCAGTTCTTC. Translated: CASSPRGDNEQFF.

The chain combines TRBV25-1 with TRBJ1-1; TRBD1 matches at 7 bases. Germline CDR1 MGHDK, CDR2 SYGVNS. The CDR3 spans 13 residues. With 8 bases clipped from V and 2 bases from J, the junction kept 5 bases outside the gene matches. CDR3 sequence reads: CASRWDSNTEAFF. DNA of the CDR3: TGTGCCAGCCGATGGGACAGCAACACTGAAGCTTTCTTT.

The gene calls are TRBV9 and TRBJ2-7, with a tentative D call TRBD1 (5 bases). This CDR3 contains 14 residues. CDR1 is SGDLS, CDR2 YYNGEE, per germline. Trimming took 0 bases from V and 1 from J, leaving 8 bases between them. CDR3 sequence: CASSVGPGSYEQYF. The CDR3 region has the DNA TGTGCCAGCAGCGTAGGGCCAGGGTCCTACGAGCAGTACTTC.